The next 31 T cell receptor beta chains were all read from a single sample in a study of a mutant IDH1 vaccine in newly diagnosed glioma. Clones were sequenced by immunoSEQ multiplex PCR, and TCRdb holds only the in-frame ones, with some missing. The data contain some 130,000 clones, around three quarters of them singletons. No antigens are known for them. The time point: week 11, during vaccination. One vaccine dose held 300 ug of mutant IDH1 20-mer peptide and came with topical imiquimod. The sample in question was PBMCs, obtained from a glioma patient whose treatment included an IDH1 peptide vaccine. All receptors derive from a man in his forties with glioma.

This chain joins TRBV13 and TRBJ1-2; possibly TRBD1 for D (6 bases). Germline V lookup: CDR1 PRHDT, CDR2 FYEKMQ (reference sequence). This CDR3 is 15 amino acids long. Deletions cut 5 bases from V and 4 bases from J, with 17 bases between. CDR3 loop: CASSRDRPSPYGYTF. In DNA, the CDR3 is TGTGCCAGCAGCCGAGACAGGCCATCCCCCTATGGCTACACCTTC.

This clone came up a few times. The chain is built from TRBV5-1 and TRBJ1-2, with D possibly TRBD1 on 6 matching bases. The germline CDR1 and CDR2 sequences are SGHRS and YFSETQ. The CDR3 extends over 14 amino acids. The ends were cut back, 3 bases at V and 4 bases at J, with 13 bases in the middle. DNA for the CDR3: TGCGCCAGCAGCTCGACGGGGGACACCTATGGCTACACCTTC. It specifies CASSSTGDTYGYTF.

The rearrangement links TRBV15 to TRBJ2-1; D might be TRBD1 (8 bases). CDR3 length: 23 residues. The germline V gene encodes CDR1 LNHNV and CDR2 YYDKDF (reference sequence). Trimming removed 5 bases at V and 2 bases at J, with 37 bases between. CDR3 amino acids: CATSPGQGVGASGVETPYNEQFF. The CDR3 coding sequence is TGTGCCACCAGCCCCGGACAGGGAGTAGGGGCTAGCGGAGTCGAGACCCCCTACAATGAGCAGTTCTTC.

CDR3 in amino acids: CASSEVPAGGTDTQYF. CDR3 in DNA: TGTGCCAGCAGTGAAGTACCAGCGGGGGGAACAGATACGCAGTATTTT. J is TRBJ2-3 and V is TRBV6-1, with 9 nucleotides matching TRBD2. CDR3 length: 16 residues. Germline V gives CDR1 MNHNS, CDR2 SASEGT. With 1 base clipped from V and 3 bases from J, the junction kept 5 bases outside the gene matches.

This chain links TRBV9 with TRBJ1-5; D is ambiguous. The CDR3 length is 12 residues. V lost 4 bases, J lost 6 bases, and 8 bases lay in between. From germline, CDR1 is SGDLS and CDR2 YYNGEE. DNA of the CDR3: TGTGCCAGCAGCAGGGAGGGTCAGCCCCAGCATTTT. Protein: CASSREGQPQHF.

This clone was counted a single time. V gene TRBV9 combines with J gene TRBJ1-1, with 8 bases matching TRBD1. The trim removed 4 bases at V and 8 bases at J, leaving 10 bases unmatched. CDR1 is SGDLS and CDR2 is YYNGEE in the germline V gene. The CDR3 runs to 14 residues. The CDR3, as DNA: TGTGCCAGCAGCCCCTTGGACAGGGAGCAGGAAGCTTTCTTT. Protein: CASSPLDREQEAFF. Full variable domain (outside the CDR3, taken from reference TRBV9 and TRBJ1-1): DSGVTQTPKHLITATGQRVTLRCSPRSGDLSVYWYQQSLDQGLQFLIQYYNGEERAKGNILERFSAQQFPDLHSELNLSSLELGDSALYFCASSPLDREQEAFFGQGTRLTVV.

This chain joins TRBV9 and TRBJ2-7, with a weak D call TRBD1 (5 bases). The germline V and J ends were trimmed by 6 bases and 5 bases, with 18 bases remaining between them. Germline V gene data show CDR1 as SGDLS and CDR2 as YYNGEE. This CDR3 region has 14 residues. The DNA for the CDR3 is TGTGCCAGCACCCCCAATGCAGGGTTACACGAGCAGTACTTC. This sequence encodes CASTPNAGLHEQYF.

In this sample, this clone is medium-sized (0.01 to 0.1%). The V gene is TRBV4-3, the J gene TRBJ2-6, with 7 bases aligning to TRBD1. Per germline, CDR1 LGHNA and CDR2 YSLEER. V was pared by 1 base and J by 0 bases, with 0 bases of the junction left unmatched. The CDR3 extends over 16 amino acids. The CDR3 spells CASSQAGGSGANVLTF. Here the CDR3 DNA reads TGCGCCAGCAGCCAAGCAGGGGGCTCTGGGGCCAACGTCCTGACTTTC.

A note on this clone: Germline and junction disagree at one end, which may indicate a read error. Other DNA sequences in this sample translate to the same CDR3. The chain is built from TRBV6-1 and TRBJ2-7; D remains ambiguous. The V gene's germline CDR1 is MNHNS and CDR2 SASEGT. CDR3 length: 12 amino acids. The CDR3 region is CASIQSLYEQYF. The CDR3 nucleotides are TGCGCCAGCATACAGTCCCTTTACGAGCAGTACTTC.

The chain is built from TRBV4-3 and TRBJ2-3; TRBD2 matches 7 bases. The CDR3 has 18 residues. The V and J ends lost 0 bases and 0 bases, in that order; junction bases with no gene match: 9. Germline-derived CDR1 and CDR2 are LGHNA and YSLEER. The CDR3, as DNA: TGCGCCAGCAGCCAAGATCCGGCTAGCGGAGGTAGCACAGATACGCAGTATTTT. Protein: CASSQDPASGGSTDTQYF.

As concerns this clone: The junction differs from germline at one of its ends, possibly a read error. The rearrangement links TRBV6-5 to TRBJ1-2; weak D call: TRBD1 (5 bases). This CDR3 is 14 amino acids long. Looked up from germline, CDR1 is MNHEY and CDR2 is SVGAGI. The CDR3 sequence is CASSYGRQNFGYTF. In DNA form, the CDR3 reads TGTGCCAGCAGTTACGGCCGACAGAACTTTGGCTACACCTTC.

The chain links TRBV9 to TRBJ1-6; D remains ambiguous. The V end was cut by 3 bases, the J end by 4 bases, with 14 bases between. This CDR3 has 16 amino acids. The germline V gene has CDR1 SGDLS and CDR2 YYNGEE. The DNA for the CDR3 is TGTGCCAGCAGCGACGACGCTGCCGTTTATAATTCACCCCTCCACTTT. It translates to CASSDDAAVYNSPLHF.

The chain uses TRBV6-5 and TRBJ2-2, with D uncertain. There are 13 residues in the CDR3. Deletions cut 3 bases from V and 5 bases from J, with 7 bases between. CDR1 and CDR2 (germline): MNHEY, SVGAGI. The CDR3 is CASSYWTTGELFF. The CDR3 nucleotides are TGTGCCAGCAGTTATTGGACGACCGGGGAGCTGTTTTTT.

The table lists this clone with a count of one. The chain has TRBV7-2 and TRBJ2-7; possibly TRBD1 for D (6 bases). Trimming removed 3 bases from V and 3 bases from J, with 12 bases in between. The CDR3 length is 14 residues. Germline CDR1 and CDR2: SGHTA and FQGNSA. CDR3 protein: CASSFRGGNYEQYF. In DNA form, the CDR3 reads TGTGCCAGCAGCTTTCGTGGGGGCAACTACGAGCAGTACTTC.

The chain combines TRBV4-1 with TRBJ2-1; 7 bases fit TRBD2. Trimming took 6 bases from V and 9 from J; bases not matched to a gene: 14. CDR3 length equals 15 residues. Germline V lookup: CDR1 MGHRA, CDR2 YSYEKL. The CDR3 DNA is TGCGCCAGCAGTCGGGACTATCCCGACGTCAGTGAGCAGTTCTTC. This sequence encodes CASSRDYPDVSEQFF.

The V call is TRBV19, the J call TRBJ2-3; TRBD1 might be the D (5 bases). V lost 5 bases and J lost 5, with 14 bases in between. This CDR3 has 14 residues. In germline, CDR1 is LNHDA, CDR2 SQIVND (reference sequence). Written as DNA, the CDR3 is TGTGCCAGTAGTCCAGGGTCCCCCTTAGATACGCAGTATTTT. It encodes CASSPGSPLDTQYF.

J is TRBJ2-7 and V is TRBV7-6; 9 bases are shared with TRBD2. CDR1 is SGHVS, CDR2 FNYEAQ, per germline. The CDR3 spans 17 residues. V was clipped by 2 bases and J by 4 bases; unmatched bases: 12. CDR3 amino acids: CASSLFESAGGRYEQYF. The CDR3 region has the DNA TGTGCCAGCAGCTTATTTGAGTCGGCGGGAGGGCGGTACGAGCAGTACTTC.

The chain employs TRBV4-3 and TRBJ1-2; a possible D gene is TRBD1 (5 bases). The CDR3 is made up of 16 amino acids. Germline V gene sequence: CDR1 LGHNA, CDR2 YSLEER. Trimming removed 0 bases at V and 5 bases at J, with 16 bases between. Here the CDR3 DNA reads TGCGCCAGCAGCCAAGACCGGGGCTGGGACTTATATGGCTACACCTTC. It codes for CASSQDRGWDLYGYTF.

This clone was observed a single time. The chain combines TRBV11-3 with TRBJ2-1; the D call may be TRBD1 or TRBD2 (5 bases each). V lost 1 base, J lost 10 bases, and 14 bases lay in between. This CDR3 is built from 14 residues. The germline V gene has CDR1 SGHNT and CDR2 YENEEA. CDR3 in DNA: TGTGCCAGCAGCTTAGGGGGGTCTTATCAGGAGCAGTTCTTC. The encoded protein is CASSLGGSYQEQFF.

This clone was picked up a small number of times. This chain links TRBV5-4 with TRBJ2-2; D is unresolved. Germline V gene lookup returns CDR1 SGHNT and CDR2 YYREEE (reference sequence). V dropped 3 bases and J dropped 5 bases, with 11 bases sitting between them. This CDR3 is 14 amino acids long. In DNA, the CDR3 is TGTGCCAGCAGCTCCCGCATTCCGACCGGGGAGCTGTTTTTT. Its protein product is CASSSRIPTGELFF.

V usage is TRBV28 and J usage is TRBJ2-5, with D tentatively TRBD2 (5 bases). The CDR3 sequence is 13 residues long. Deletions cut 6 bases from V and 4 bases from J, with 12 bases between. Germline lookup yields CDR1 MDHEN and CDR2 SYDVKM. CDR3 sequence: CASRRSGGETQYF. CDR3 DNA sequence: TGTGCCAGCAGGCGGAGCGGAGGAGAGACCCAGTACTTC.

This sequence joins TRBV7-9 and TRBJ1-5; tentatively, D is TRBD1 (5 bases). The germline gives CDR1 SEHNR, CDR2 FQNEAQ (reference sequence). This CDR3 is 14 amino acids long. V was cut by 6 bases and J by 4 bases, with 13 bases left in between. The CDR3 DNA reads as TGTGCCAGCAGTCCTCGGGGGGATAATCAGCCCCAGCATTTT. Translating it yields CASSPRGDNQPQHF.

This chain joins TRBV4-2 and TRBJ2-3; no reliable D call. The CDR3 loop spans 14 amino acids. Trimming took off 3 bases at V and 1 base at J, with 8 bases between the two ends. Germline-derived CDR1 and CDR2 are LGHNA and YNFKEQ. The CDR3: CASSHRRGTDTQYF. CDR3 nucleotides: TGTGCCAGCAGCCATCGTAGGGGCACAGATACGCAGTATTTT.

The rearrangement joins TRBV13 to TRBJ1-5, with TRBD1 matching 7 bases. With 5 bases clipped from V and 2 bases from J, the junction kept 6 bases outside the gene matches. In germline, CDR1 is PRHDT, CDR2 FYEKMQ (reference sequence). This CDR3 is 15 amino acids long. The CDR3 protein is CASSARDSGNQPQHF. CDR3 in DNA: TGTGCCAGCAGCGCAAGGGACAGTGGCAATCAGCCCCAGCATTTT.

This chain joins TRBV5-4 and TRBJ1-1; D unclear. V lost 4 bases, J lost 5 bases, and 18 bases lay in between. CDR1 is SGHNT and CDR2 is YYREEE in the germline V gene (reference sequence). This CDR3 comprises 15 residues. The CDR3 sequence is CASSPPGGRWTEAFF. CDR3 bases: TGTGCCAGCAGCCCTCCCGGTGGCAGATGGACTGAAGCTTTCTTT.

The CDR3: CASSPSLAGDTQYF. CDR3 DNA: TGTGCCAGCAGCCCCTCGCTAGCGGGAGATACGCAGTATTTT. V gene TRBV7-8 combines with J gene TRBJ2-3, with 8 bases lining up with TRBD2. Germline V gives CDR1 SGHVS, CDR2 FQNEAQ. CDR3 length equals 14 residues. The V segment lost 5 bases and the J segment 5 bases; nucleotides outside the gene matches: 6.

The chain uses TRBV14 and TRBJ2-7, with D possibly being TRBD1 (5 bases). The germline V gene has CDR1 SGHDN and CDR2 FVKESK. There are 17 residues in the CDR3. V gave up 1 base and J gave up 0 bases, with 16 bases separating them. DNA for the CDR3: TGTGCCAGCAGCCAAGGAGTAAGGACACTTAGCTCCTACGAGCAGTACTTC. It encodes CASSQGVRTLSSYEQYF.

The V gene is TRBV5-5, the J gene TRBJ2-7; weak D call: TRBD2 (6 bases). The germline gives CDR1 SGHKS, CDR2 YYEKEE (reference sequence). Trimming removed 5 bases from V and 4 bases from J, with 25 bases in between. The CDR3 extends over 17 amino acids. The CDR3 DNA is TGTGCCAGCAGTCTTACACGCCGGGGGTCCCCCGGGTACGAGCAGTACTTC. It yields the protein CASSLTRRGSPGYEQYF. The full variable domain, its missing parts supplied by reference TRBV5-5 and TRBJ2-7, is DAGVTQSPTHLIKTRGQQVTLRCSPISGHKSVSWYQQVLGQGPQFIFQYYEKEERGRGNFPDRFSARQFPNYSSELNVNALLLGDSALYLCASSLTRRGSPGYEQYFGPGTRLTVT.

This chain uses TRBV7-2 with TRBJ2-7, with TRBD1 identical over 7 bases. This CDR3 is 14 amino acids long. J lost 2 bases, V lost 3 bases, and 4 bases had no gene match. From germline, CDR1 is SGHTA and CDR2 FQGNSA. The CDR3: CASSFRQGTYEQYF. The CDR3 DNA is TGTGCCAGCAGCTTCCGACAGGGCACCTACGAGCAGTACTTC.

This chain links TRBV19 with TRBJ2-7; TRBD1 matches 7 bases. CDR1 LNHDA and CDR2 SQIVND come from the germline V gene (reference sequence). The V segment lost 3 bases and the J segment 3 bases; nucleotides outside the gene matches: 8. The length of the CDR3 is 15 residues. The CDR3 region has the DNA TGTGCCAGTAGTATTCTTGACCAGGGGGTCTACGAGCAGTACTTC. Its translation: CASSILDQGVYEQYF.

This clone was observed once. V and J are TRBV7-2 and TRBJ2-2; tentative D call: TRBD2 (6 bases). The CDR3 is 16 amino acids. Per germline, CDR1 SGHTA and CDR2 FQGNSA. Trimming removed 8 bases from V and 0 bases from J, with 16 bases in between. CDR3 sequence (DNA): TGTGCCAGCCCCGGGCCCCTAGCGACGAACACCGGGGAGCTGTTTTTT. Translating gives CASPGPLATNTGELFF.